The rows below give T cell receptor beta chains drawn from one sample of a study of control samples from healthy donors and cancer patients. The data were produced by immunoSEQ multiplex PCR, yet TCRdb's version contains in-frame clones alone and is incomplete. This table has 9,500 to 15,000 clones, 85% to 90% appearing once. Sequences were obtained from formalin-fixed, paraffin-embedded tissue. These receptors were taken from a male donor with melanoma. Each CDR3 is given with its conserved first and last residue. Fields, in order: D gene, V gene, J gene, clone size, CDR3 DNA, CDR3 protein. A D gene is named only where the DNA matches it firmly. Rows give clone size only sometimes, using once, few, many, or a class for an expanded clone.

TRBD2	TRBV7-2	TRBJ2-1	NA	TGTGCCAGCAGCCTAGCGGGCTCCTACAATGAGCAGTTCTTC	CASSLAGSYNEQFF
NA	TRBV6-5	TRBJ1-1	NA	TGTGCCAGCAGTCCCTGGACTGAGGACACTGAAGCTTTCTTT	CASSPWTEDTEAFF
TRBD1	TRBV10-3	TRBJ2-3	NA	TGTGCCACCGGGACAGTAGGAACAGATACGCAGTATTTT	CATGTVGTDTQYF
NA	TRBV11-2	TRBJ2-5	NA	TGTGCCAGCAGCTTTTGGGCTAGCGAGCAAGAGACCCAGTACTTC	CASSFWASEQETQYF
NA	TRBV19	TRBJ1-6	NA	TGTGCCAGTAGCCAAGGGGTTTACAGGACACCCCTCCACTTT	CASSQGVYRTPLHF
NA	TRBV11-1	TRBJ1-2	NA	TGTGCCAGCAGCTTCGACAGCTATGGCTACACCTTC	CASSFDSYGYTF
NA	TRBV3-1/TRBV3-2	TRBJ2-7	NA	TGTGCCAGCAGCCAAGATCTTAGGGAATCTAGGGAGCAGTACTTC	CASSQDLRESREQYF
NA	TRBV15	TRBJ1-2	NA	TGTGCCACCAGCAGTGTCGGCCAGGGTTACATGCGTGGCTACACCTTC	CATSSVGQGYMRGYTF
NA	TRBV7-2	TRBJ2-1	NA	TGTGCCAGCAGCTTATCCACTTCCGGGGGCGTTGAGCAGTTCTTC	CASSLSTSGGVEQFF
NA	TRBV7-3	TRBJ2-2	NA	TGTGCCAGCAGTTTGACTAGTTCGCGGGGCACCGGGGAGCTGTTTTTT	CASSLTSSRGTGELFF
NA	TRBV6-5	TRBJ2-2	NA	TGTGCCAGCAGTCCCCGGACAGACAACACCGGGGAGCTGTTTTTT	CASSPRTDNTGELFF
NA	TRBV10-2	TRBJ1-3	NA	TGCGCCTCCTCCGGGACCGAGCTGATCTCTGGAAACACCATATATTTT	CASSGTELISGNTIYF
NA	TRBV2	TRBJ1-1	few	TGTGCCAGCAGTGAGAGAGGGCCGGGACAGAACACTGAAGCTTTCTTT	CASSERGPGQNTEAFF
TRBD2	TRBV4-1	TRBJ2-3	NA	TGCGCCAGTAGCCAAGCGGAGCTAGCGGGAACAGATACGCAGTATTTT	CASSQAELAGTDTQYF
TRBD1	TRBV29-1	TRBJ1-2	NA	TGCAGCGTTGAGGAGACAGGGCCTGAGGGCTACACCTTC	CSVEETGPEGYTF
NA	TRBV11-2	TRBJ2-1	NA	TGTGCCAGCAGCCTCCGGGACTTCACTTTTAGCTCCTACAATGAGCAGTTCTTC	CASSLRDFTFSSYNEQFF
TRBD1	TRBV2	TRBJ1-2	NA	TGTGCCAGCAGTGTGGGACAGTATAACTATGGCTACACCTTC	CASSVGQYNYGYTF
NA	TRBV6-5	TRBJ2-1	few	TGTGCCACATGGGGGGAAGGGGGCGGGAGTAAGCAGTTCTTC	CATWGEGGGSKQFF
NA	TRBV6-5	TRBJ2-3	NA	TGTGCCAGCAGTTTCTCATTACCTAGCACAGATACGCAGTATTTT	CASSFSLPSTDTQYF
NA	TRBV18	TRBJ2-3	NA	TGTGCCAGCTCACCACAGGTTTCCATGGGTCGCACAGATACGCAGTATTTT	CASSPQVSMGRTDTQYF
NA	TRBV3-1/TRBV3-2	TRBJ2-6	few	TGTGCCAGCAGCCAGGATGCTACCTCTGGGGCCAACGTCCTGACTTTC	CASSQDATSGANVLTF
NA	TRBV11-1	TRBJ2-1	few	TGTGCCAGCAGCTCCGCTAGCGACCCTCCGTACAATGAGCAGTTCTTC	CASSSASDPPYNEQFF
NA	TRBV20-1	TRBJ2-7	NA	TGCAGTGCTAGTGGTGACTACGAGCAGTACTTC	CSASGDYEQYF
NA	TRBV7-6	TRBJ2-5	NA	TGTGCCAGCAGCTCTTACGGGAAACAAGAGACCCAGTACTTC	CASSSYGKQETQYF
NA	TRBV7-9	TRBJ1-4	NA	TGTGCCAGCAGCTTACTTGGGGCAACTAATGAAAAACTGTTTTTT	CASSLLGATNEKLFF
NA	TRBV5-4	TRBJ1-1	NA	TGTGCCAGCAGCTCTGGACAGCGTGAAGCTTTCTTT	CASSSGQREAFF
TRBD1	TRBV6-2/TRBV6-3	TRBJ2-5	NA	TGTGCCAGCAGTTCGGACAGGGAAATGATGGAGACCCAGTACTTC	CASSSDREMMETQYF
NA	TRBV19	TRBJ2-6	NA	TGTGCCAGTAGTATAAGATACTCTGGGGCCAACGTCCTGACTTTC	CASSIRYSGANVLTF
TRBD2	TRBV10-3	TRBJ2-5	NA	TGTGCCATCACGAGCGGGAGACTGGAGACCCAGTACTTC	CAITSGRLETQYF
TRBD1	TRBV9	TRBJ1-1	NA	TGTGCCAGCAGCTCAGGGGGGGGTTTGAACACTGAAGCTTTCTTT	CASSSGGGLNTEAFF
NA	TRBV6-2/TRBV6-3	TRBJ1-5	NA	TGTGCCAGCAGTTACTCCGGACAGAATCAGCCCCAGCATTTT	CASSYSGQNQPQHF
NA	TRBV5-1	TRBJ2-1	NA	TGCGCCAGCAGCTTGGGCCAGGTATACAATGAGCAGTTCTTC	CASSLGQVYNEQFF
TRBD1	TRBV11-3	TRBJ2-3	few	TGTGCCAGCAGCCCCCGGACAGGGGGCGTAGATACGCAGTATTTT	CASSPRTGGVDTQYF
TRBD2	TRBV5-1	TRBJ2-7	NA	TGCGCCAGCAGCGAACTAGCGGGAGGGCCAGACGAGCAGTACTTC	CASSELAGGPDEQYF
TRBD1	TRBV7-9	TRBJ2-2	NA	TGTGCCGGCAGCCATAGGACCGGGACAGACGAACGGACCGGGGAGCTGTTTTTT	CAGSHRTGTDERTGELFF
NA	TRBV7-2	TRBJ2-5	NA	TGTGCCAGCAGCTTAGCGGCTTGGGAGACCCAGTACTTC	CASSLAAWETQYF
NA	TRBV7-8	TRBJ1-5	NA	TGTGCCAGCAGCTTAGAGGGGAGTAGTCAGCCCCAGCATTTT	CASSLEGSSQPQHF
TRBD1	TRBV10-3	TRBJ1-6	NA	TGTGCCATCCGACAGGGGGCAGGTAATTCACCCCTCCACTTT	CAIRQGAGNSPLHF
NA	TRBV24-1	TRBJ2-1	NA	TGTGCCACCAGTGATGCCGGCAGCGTGGCTGAGCAGTTCTTC	CATSDAGSVAEQFF
NA	TRBV10-1	TRBJ2-5	NA	TGCGCCAGCAGTGCTCGGACTCGAGAGACCCAGTACTTC	CASSARTRETQYF
NA	TRBV7-9	TRBJ2-1	NA	TGTGCCAGCAGCTTAGAAGGGTGGGCCTACAATGAGCAGTTCTTC	CASSLEGWAYNEQFF
NA	TRBV3-1/TRBV3-2	TRBJ2-7	NA	TGTGCCAGCAGCCAAAGAGGCGGGATCCGGGGCGAGCAGTACTTC	CASSQRGGIRGEQYF
NA	TRBV5-6	TRBJ1-1	NA	TGTGCCAGCAGCTTGCTGGGGACTGAAGCTTTCTTT	CASSLLGTEAFF
TRBD1	TRBV6-5	TRBJ2-2	NA	TGTGCCAGCGATGACAGGGAGACCACCGGGGAGCTGTTTTTT	CASDDRETTGELFF
NA	TRBV3-1/TRBV3-2	TRBJ1-2	NA	TGTGCCAGCAGCCAATGGGCAGGGAGAGGTTGGAATGGCTACACCTTC	CASSQWAGRGWNGYTF
NA	TRBV6-1	TRBJ1-5	few	TGTGCCAGCAGTGATACCAACTCGAGGCCCCAGCATTTT	CASSDTNSRPQHF
NA	TRBV11-3	TRBJ1-1	once	TGTGCCAGCAGCGCCGGACGGACTGAAGCTTTCTTT	CASSAGRTEAFF
NA	TRBV4-2	TRBJ2-5	NA	TGTGCCAGCAGCCAAGTTGACCTTGGCAGTGAGACCCAGTACTTC	CASSQVDLGSETQYF
NA	TRBV10-1	TRBJ2-2	NA	TGCGCCAGCAGTGAGTCGGTGAACACCGGGGAGCTGTTTTTT	CASSESVNTGELFF